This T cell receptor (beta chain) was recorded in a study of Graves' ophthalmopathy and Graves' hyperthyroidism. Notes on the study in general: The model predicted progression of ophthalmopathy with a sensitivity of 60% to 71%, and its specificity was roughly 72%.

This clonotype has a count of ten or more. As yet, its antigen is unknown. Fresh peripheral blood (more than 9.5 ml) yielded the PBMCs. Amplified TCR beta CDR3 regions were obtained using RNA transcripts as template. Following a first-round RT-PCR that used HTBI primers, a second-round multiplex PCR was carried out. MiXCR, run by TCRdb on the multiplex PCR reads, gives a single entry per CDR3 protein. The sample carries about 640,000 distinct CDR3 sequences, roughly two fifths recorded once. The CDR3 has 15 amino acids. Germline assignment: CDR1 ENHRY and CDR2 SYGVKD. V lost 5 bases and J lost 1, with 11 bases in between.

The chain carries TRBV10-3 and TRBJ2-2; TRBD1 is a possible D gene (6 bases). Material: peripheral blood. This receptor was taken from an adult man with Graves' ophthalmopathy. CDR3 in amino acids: CAISQQGQNTGELFF. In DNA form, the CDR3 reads TGTGCCATCAGTCAACAGGGACAGAACACCGGGGAGCTGTTTTTT.